The entry below gives a single TCR beta chain sequence along with its context. Its specificity is unknown. Trimming left V 6 bases short and J 4 bases short, with 18 bases between. The CDR3 is 14 amino acids. CDR1 is SQVTM, CDR2 ANQGSEA, per germline. Alongside a J-beta primer mix, a sample-barcoded 5' primer served in a second PCR lasting about 7 to 11 cycles. Each cDNA molecule was tagged by a template-switch adaptor that had 12 random nucleotides. MiXCR was run by TCRdb on the 5' RACE reads, yielding one entry per CDR3 protein. The table shows hundreds of thousands of distinct CDR3 sequences, with approximately 59% occurring only once. This entry belongs to a study of blood T cells in healthy people across ages. Study-wide results and limits: Diversity of TCR beta per million T cells declined in a roughly linear way with age. Underestimates were what the diversity estimates from one million T cells were considered to be.

V gene TRBV29-1 combines with J gene TRBJ1-2; possible D gene TRBD1, 6 bases. This clonotype originated in a man aged 30-40 years in good health. Sequenced: blood. Written as DNA, the CDR3 is TGCAGCGTCCTCGGACAGTTCTCGGCCTATGGCTACACCTTC. This codes for CSVLGQFSAYGYTF.